Shown below are 15 T cell receptor beta chains from a single sample sequenced in a study of cytotoxic CD8 clonotypes in ibrutinib-treated CLL. Measured with immunoSEQ multiplex PCR; TCRdb has only the in-frame clones, and not every one. The data contain roughly 50,000 clones, around 52% of them singletons. The source material was PBMCs, sampled after 24 months of ibrutinib treatment. The source is a human donor with chronic lymphocytic leukemia.

This clone was recorded once. This chain links TRBV9 with TRBJ1-6; D is perhaps TRBD1 (5 bases). Germline assignment: CDR1 SGDLS and CDR2 YYNGEE. V lost 2 bases to trimming and J lost 7 bases, with 10 bases between them. The CDR3 is 14 amino acids. CDR3 in DNA: TGTGCCAGCAGCGTTTTACAGGAGAATTCACCCCTCCACTTT. This gives the protein CASSVLQENSPLHF.

This chain connects TRBV4-1 to TRBJ2-7; no clear D gene. V was cut by 0 bases and J by 0 bases, with 9 bases left in between. The CDR3 covers 15 residues. From germline, CDR1 is MGHRA and CDR2 YSYEKL. This chain's CDR3 is CASSQEPLPSYEQYF. In DNA form, the CDR3 reads TGCGCCAGCAGCCAAGAACCGCTGCCCTCCTACGAGCAGTACTTC.

This clone was detected a few times. V usage is TRBV11-2 and J usage is TRBJ1-1; the D gene is possibly TRBD1 (6 bases). Trimming stripped 2 bases from V and 5 bases from J, with 12 bases between. This CDR3 region has 14 residues. Germline values: CDR1 SGHAT, CDR2 FQNNGV. CDR3 DNA sequence: TGTGCCAGCAGCTTATCGTGGAGGGGGACTGAAGCTTTCTTT. Its protein product is CASSLSWRGTEAFF. The full variable domain, in which reference TRBV11-2 and TRBJ1-1 provide the parts outside the CDR3, is EAGVAQSPRYKIIEKRQSVAFWCNPISGHATLYWYQQILGQGPKLLIQFQNNGVVDDSQLPKDRFSAERLKGVDSTLKIQPAKLEDSAVYLCASSLSWRGTEAFFGQGTRLTVV.

The chain has TRBV6-1 and TRBJ1-5, with D perhaps matching TRBD1 (5 bases). With 10 bases removed from V and 0 bases from J, the gap between germline ends came to 13 bases. The CDR3 has 14 residues. CDR1 MNHNS and CDR2 SASEGT come from the germline V gene. The chain's CDR3 is CATTAGSSNQPQHF. CDR3 bases: TGTGCCACAACGGCAGGGAGTAGCAATCAGCCCCAGCATTTT.

V and J are TRBV2 and TRBJ2-5, with D perhaps being TRBD1 or TRBD2 (6 bases each). Germline V CDR1 and CDR2: SNHLY, FYNNEI. V was shortened by 6 bases and J by 4 bases, with 15 bases between the two germline ends. The CDR3 has 14 residues. Here the CDR3 reads CASSRMGGGETQYF. The CDR3 DNA sequence: TGTGCCAGCAGCCGAATGGGGGGCGGAGAGACCCAGTACTTC.

This clone was seen once. V usage is TRBV11-1 and J usage is TRBJ1-2, with 10 bases identical to TRBD1. V lost 5 bases, J lost 4 bases, and 4 bases stayed unmatched. Germline assignment: CDR1 SGHAT and CDR2 FQDESV (reference sequence). This CDR3 has 14 amino acids. CDR3 protein: CASSRTGGAYGYTF. The CDR3 DNA follows: TGTGCCAGCAGCCGGACAGGGGGAGCCTATGGCTACACCTTC.

The rearrangement links TRBV11-2 to TRBJ2-3; perhaps TRBD2 as D (6 bases). This CDR3 spans 13 amino acids. Trimming pared 6 bases from V and 8 bases from J, leaving 15 bases between. Germline V CDR1 and CDR2: SGHAT, FQNNGV. The CDR3 is CASRPEGSPTQYF. The CDR3 coding sequence is TGTGCCAGCAGGCCGGAGGGGTCACCTACGCAGTATTTT.

This clone is large (0.1 to 1%) in the sample. The chain has TRBV7-8 and TRBJ1-1; D unclear. Trimming shortened V by 5 bases and J by 2 bases, and 9 bases separated the two germline ends. The germline CDR1 and CDR2 sequences are SGHVS and FQNEAQ. This CDR3 region has 13 residues. CDR3 DNA sequence: TGTGCCAGCAGCACAGACACAAACACTGAAGCTTTCTTT. It translates to CASSTDTNTEAFF.

The chain joins TRBV11-2 to TRBJ1-1; no clear D gene. The CDR3 length is 15 residues. From germline, CDR1 is SGHAT and CDR2 FQNNGV. The V and J ends lost 5 bases and 1 base respectively, with 14 bases between them. This chain's CDR3 is CASSRSHTGNTEAFF. The CDR3 nucleotides are TGTGCCAGCAGCCGTAGTCACACGGGGAACACTGAAGCTTTCTTT.

The CDR3 DNA reads TGTGCCAGCAGTCCGGGGGTTAGCACAGTTGATACGCAGTATTTT. Its translation is CASSPGVSTVDTQYF. The rearrangement uses TRBV11-3 and TRBJ2-3; the D gene is possibly TRBD2 (6 bases). The CDR3 is 15 residues long. Trimming took 6 bases from V and 6 from J, leaving 19 bases between them. The germline V gene encodes CDR1 SGHNT and CDR2 YENEEA.

The sample holds one count of this clone. The chain uses TRBV21-1 and TRBJ1-5; the table gives TRBD1 as D, unverified against the DNA. TRBV21-1 counts as a pseudogene. CDR3 length: 17 amino acids. The CDR3 DNA is TGTGCCAGCAGCAACGTGATAAACCGGGACAGGGATCAGCCCCAGCATTTT. Translated: CASSNVINRDRDQPQHF.

This clone was counted between two and nine times. The rearrangement uses TRBV19 and TRBJ1-3; D is unresolved. There are 15 residues in the CDR3. The germline CDR1 and CDR2 sequences are LNHDA and SQIVND (reference sequence). V shed 0 bases and J shed 0 bases, with 6 bases lying between them. This CDR3 is CASSIDGLSGNTIYF. The CDR3 coding sequence is TGTGCCAGTAGTATAGATGGTCTCTCTGGAAACACCATATATTTT. Based on the CDR3 plus reference TRBV19 and TRBJ1-3, the full variable domain is DGGITQSPKYLFRKEGQNVTLSCEQNLNHDAMYWYRQDPGQGLRLIYYSQIVNDFQKGDIAEGYSVSREKKESFPLTVTSAQKNPTAFYLCASSIDGLSGNTIYFGEGSWLTVV.

The V gene is TRBV6-4, the J gene TRBJ2-3; D is ambiguous. Trimming took off 3 bases at V and 2 bases at J, with 6 bases between the two ends. Germline V gives CDR1 MRHNA, CDR2 SNTAGT. The CDR3 sequence is 13 residues long. The CDR3 sequence is CASSERDTDTQYF. The CDR3 bases are TGTGCCAGCAGTGAAAGGGACACAGATACGCAGTATTTT.

The chain links TRBV4-1 to TRBJ2-6; D is tentatively TRBD1 or TRBD2 (6 bases each). This CDR3 has 19 residues. Germline-derived CDR1 and CDR2 are MGHRA and YSYEKL. V was pared by 1 base and J by 4 bases, with 20 bases between. The CDR3 sequence is CASSQAGAGELSGANVLTF. DNA for the CDR3: TGCGCCAGCAGCCAAGCGGGGGCAGGGGAACTCTCCGGGGCCAACGTCCTGACTTTC.

This clone was observed a handful of times. This rearrangement joins TRBV19 to TRBJ2-6, with D tentatively TRBD1 (7 bases). The CDR3 contains 15 residues. V was shortened by 8 bases and J by 4 bases, with 15 bases between the two germline ends. Germline CDR1 is LNHDA and CDR2 is SQIVND (reference sequence). The DNA for the CDR3 is TGTGCCAGTTCCCAGGGGGGAACCGGGGCCAACGTCCTGACTTTC. Translating gives CASSQGGTGANVLTF.